This TCR beta chain was captured by sequencing in a study of neoadjuvant nivolumab and ipilimumab in lung cancer. Findings and caveats of the study: Pretherapy blood TCR richness correlated positively with resected tumor richness. Only two of four nivolumab-treated tumors gained richness and clonality by surgery.

In germline, CDR1 is SGHRS, CDR2 YFSETQ. V lost 1 base, J lost 7 bases, and 15 bases stayed unmatched. This CDR3 comprises 19 residues. The table came from immunoSEQ multiplex PCR; TCRdb's copy has only in-frame clones and leaves some out. The sample shows about 38,000 clones, 89% of them seen only once. Note on this clone: The antigen is undetermined.

The rearrangement uses TRBV5-1 and TRBJ2-1, with 12 bases matching TRBD2. The specimen was peripheral blood, collected before neoadjuvant nivolumab, alone or with ipilimumab. This clonotype originated in an adult with non-small cell lung cancer. The CDR3 reads CASSLRGLAGGMGRNEQFF. The CDR3 nucleotides are TGCGCCAGCAGCTTGAGGGGACTAGCGGGTGGAATGGGTAGGAATGAGCAGTTCTTC.